This T cell receptor (beta chain) was documented in a study of CD8 T cells in Susac syndrome. V lost 2 bases and J lost 4, with 9 bases in between. Germline V gene lookup returns CDR1 LGHNT and CDR2 FRNRAP. The CDR3 totals 13 residues. The Susac syndrome patients fit the recently defined diagnostic criteria for definite or probable disease. RNA was extracted with the RNeasy kit, and a quantity of roughly 0.5 to 1 ug was reverse transcribed using random hexamers. An immunoSEQ multiplex PCR amplified TCR beta CDR3 over 54 Vbeta and 13 Jbeta. TCRdb re-called the immunoSEQ multiplex PCR reads with MiXCR, one entry per CDR3 protein. This table holds more than 150,000 distinct CDR3 sequences, 90% to 95% found once.

The origin of this receptor is a human donor with Susac syndrome. The genes are TRBV12-5 and TRBJ2-7; D is ambiguous. The sample taken for sequencing was CD4+ T cells from PBMCs. CDR3 nucleotides: TGTGCTAGTGGTTTGAGGCTGGGATACGAGCAGTACTTC. Translation: CASGLRLGYEQYF.